The clone carrying this TCR beta chain was counted between two and nine times. This sample stems from a study of blood T cell repertoires in COVID-19. The overall study: Both acute and convalescent COVID-19 samples were obtained from the United States, Italy and Spain.

Original analysis: Scientists estimated how many nucleated cells there were by amplifying reference gene primers. Clones were read by immunoSEQ multiplex PCR, and TCRdb kept only the in-frame ones, dropping some. V and J calls and clone size follow that table, whereas D and trimming were derived from the DNA. This sample has 200,000 to 250,000 clones, with less than 90% found just once. V was trimmed by 2 bases and J by 6 bases, leaving 10 bases between them. The CDR3 is 14 residues long. CDR1 is LNHDA, CDR2 SQIVND, per germline (reference sequence). Sample: peripheral blood. The receptor's source is a man aged 55 to 70 with acute or convalescent COVID-19. The gene calls are TRBV19 and TRBJ2-2; D not resolved. CDR3 nucleotide sequence: TGTGCCAGTAGTATAAGAGACACCCCCGGGGAGCTGTTTTTT. Translated, it gives CASSIRDTPGELFF.